This entry concerns a single T cell receptor (beta chain). What antigen it recognizes has not been identified. Qualities for individual bases were not recorded, and no much larger clone is one base off. The collaborating institutions used their own protocols to collect whole blood in K2EDTA tubes. For TCRbeta analysis, collaborators shipped samples in one of three forms: frozen whole blood, isolated PBMCs, or DNA extracted from either of those sample types. This sample was included in a study of blood T cell repertoires in COVID-19 (dated by TCRdb to between 2020 and 2021). Regarding the complete study: Samples covering the acute and convalescent phases of COVID-19 were provided by collaborators in the United States, Italy and Spain. The prospective study material was composed of cDNA or gDNA derived from T cells, B-cell-depleted T cells, or PBMCs. Subjects who had been exposed to COVID-19, were actively infected with it, or had recovered from it provided the deeply sampled blood TCRbeta repertoires that made up the dataset. The repertoires were released in a freely available public database meant as a resource for research on the immune response to SARS-CoV-2. Samples were obtained from the ongoing ImmuneRACE study (first 160 participants) and from roughly 1,300 subjects provided by 6 global collaborators. The sample metadata nearly always contained a de-identified subject ID, COVID-19 status, age in years and sex. Where HLA class I and class II types were available, the types were taken from metadata supplied by the sample provider, not from assay-based typing.

Summary of the overall study and its limitations: How much clinical and demographic metadata was included differed by source and by participant, and the metadata was provided uncurated.

The germline V gene sets CDR1 to MDHEN and CDR2 to SYDVKM. The CDR3, from cysteine to phenylalanine, totals 12 residues. The CDR3 DNA has 36 bases and is translated from base 1. V and J lose 5 bases and 8 bases, and a span of 9 bases separates them. TCRbeta CDR3 regions were amplified from genomic DNA by means of the immunoSEQ Assay, a bias-controlled multiplex PCR. The authors' pipeline ran thus. Within the assay, amplification of reference gene primers was used to estimate how many nucleated cells each sample contained. Sequence reads were collapsed and filtered to measure the absolute abundance of every unique TCRbeta CDR3 rearrangement. Productive Simpson clonality was computed per sample as the square root of Simpson's diversity index over productive rearrangements. Entries here come from immuneACCESS through TCRdb and include only in-frame sequences with V and J called. Some clones fail to appear in such tables; in the studies checked, an unresolved V gene covers under half of the shortfall, and the cause of the remainder is unknown. The V and J calls and the clone size are those of that table, but D and trimming were determined from the DNA. This sample comprises about 88,000 clones, 70% to 90% of them detected only once. Around 3% of the sample comes from the top ten.

The chain links TRBV28 with TRBJ1-4; the D gene lacks a confident call. Material for sequencing was peripheral blood. This clonotype was sampled from a woman older than 75 with acute or convalescent COVID-19. Here the CDR3 is given as CASSKPREKLFF. The DNA sequence follows: TGTGCCAGCAGTAAGCCACGGGAAAAACTGTTTTTT.